The 25 T cell receptor beta chains reported below all come from one sample, sequenced in a study of control samples from healthy donors and cancer patients. TCRdb's copy holds only in-frame clones and misses some; the assay was immunoSEQ multiplex PCR. Among some 200,000 clones listed, roughly 93% were seen once. Specimen: blood. These TCRs come from a young man in good health.

The chain carries TRBV28 and TRBJ2-7, with 9 bases that match TRBD2. The CDR3 is 13 residues long. The junction had 10 bases not matched to a gene; V was cut back by 7 bases and J by 9 bases. In germline, CDR1 is MDHEN, CDR2 SYDVKM. The CDR3 loop is CASTASRGGSQYF. Written as DNA, the CDR3 is TGTGCCAGCACCGCGTCGCGGGGGGGGTCGCAGTACTTC.

The chain has TRBV5-4 and TRBJ2-5; possibly TRBD2 for D (6 bases). Germline CDR1 SGHNT, CDR2 YYREEE (reference sequence). Deletions cut 4 bases from V and 2 bases from J, with 12 bases between. This CDR3 region has 14 residues. This CDR3 reads CASSPIGGQETQYF. The CDR3 DNA reads TGTGCCAGCAGCCCGATCGGGGGTCAAGAGACCCAGTACTTC.

The chain combines TRBV5-1 with TRBJ2-5, with 13 bases aligning to TRBD2. CDR1 is SGHRS, CDR2 YFSETQ, per germline. The CDR3 loop spans 17 amino acids. Trimming cost V 2 bases and J 5 bases; bases outside gene matches: 9. The CDR3 protein is CASSFTSGGALEETQYF. CDR3 nucleotides: TGCGCCAGCAGCTTCACTAGCGGGGGGGCCCTTGAGGAGACCCAGTACTTC.

The gene calls are TRBV30 and TRBJ1-2, with 7 bases aligning to TRBD1. The CDR3 has 13 amino acids. CDR1 is GTSNPN, CDR2 SVGIG, per germline (reference sequence). V trimming: 4 bases; J trimming: 3 bases; junction bases outside the gene matches: 5. The CDR3 DNA follows: TGTGCCTGGAAACAGGGGTTAGACTATGGCTACACCTTC. Translated, it gives CAWKQGLDYGYTF.

The rearrangement joins TRBV5-6 to TRBJ2-5; 8 nucleotides match TRBD1. In germline, CDR1 is SGHDT, CDR2 YYEEEE. Germline trimming cut 4 bases from V and 4 bases from J; bases unmatched to any gene: 6. The CDR3 extends over 14 amino acids. CDR3 protein: CASSLSGTGETQYF. As DNA, the CDR3 is TGTGCCAGCAGCCTCTCCGGGACAGGAGAGACCCAGTACTTC.

This clone has a single count. J is TRBJ1-1 and V is TRBV12-2. TRBV12-2 counts as a pseudogene. This CDR3 comprises 17 residues. The CDR3 bases are TGTGCAAGTCGCCCTCCGGCCCTGGCGGGGTGGAGGGTTGAAGCTTTCTTT. Encoded protein: CASRPPALAGWRVEAFF.

V is TRBV11-1 and J is TRBJ1-3; TRBD1 agrees at 7 bases. Trimming removed 3 bases from V and 9 bases from J; junction bases left unmatched: 5. The CDR3 totals 13 residues. Germline V gives CDR1 SGHAT, CDR2 FQDESV (reference sequence). The CDR3 coding sequence is TGTGCCAGCAGCTTGGGACAGATCGCCACCATATATTTT. Translation: CASSLGQIATIYF.

The chain recombines TRBV6-5 with TRBJ2-2, with D perhaps matching TRBD1 or TRBD2 (5 bases each). CDR1 and CDR2 from the germline V gene are MNHEY and SVGAGI. The length of the CDR3 is 15 residues. V lost 6 bases and J 0 bases, leaving 11 bases between the germline ends. The CDR3 region is CASSRGRPNTGELFF. CDR3 DNA: TGTGCCAGCAGCCGGGGACGTCCGAACACCGGGGAGCTGTTTTTT.

This chain links TRBV10-3 with TRBJ2-7, with 9 bases aligning to TRBD2. The CDR3 extends over 18 amino acids. Germline V CDR1 and CDR2: ENHRY, SYGVKD. Trimming took 11 bases from V and 4 from J; bases not matched to a gene: 24. CDR3 sequence: CAVTRGIAGGPNVYEQYF. Written as DNA, the CDR3 is TGTGCCGTGACAAGGGGTATTGCGGGGGGGCCCAACGTGTACGAGCAGTACTTC.

This clone was recorded only once. The chain employs TRBV9 and TRBJ2-7; 7 bases align to TRBD1. Germline V gives CDR1 SGDLS, CDR2 YYNGEE. CDR3 length: 16 residues. Trimming removed 3 bases from V and 1 base from J; junction bases left unmatched: 10. Here the CDR3 reads CASSALRDSKSYEQYF. The DNA for the CDR3 is TGTGCCAGCAGCGCCCTCCGGGACAGTAAGTCCTACGAGCAGTACTTC.

The chain couples TRBV30 to TRBJ2-1; weak D call: TRBD2 (5 bases). The CDR3 covers 15 residues. The V end was cut by 2 bases, the J end by 11 bases, with 22 bases between. The germline V gene encodes CDR1 GTSNPN and CDR2 SVGIG (reference sequence). CDR3: CAWSSGGYSGSKQFF. The DNA of the CDR3 is TGTGCCTGGAGTTCGGGTGGCTACTCGGGGAGTAAGCAGTTCTTC.

J is TRBJ2-3 and V is TRBV29-1; D may be TRBD1 (5 bases). Trimming left V 5 bases short and J 4 bases short, with 13 bases between. The CDR3 spans 13 residues. Looked up from germline, CDR1 is SQVTM and CDR2 is ANQGSEA. The CDR3: CSVKTVVADTQYF. The CDR3, as DNA: TGCAGCGTTAAGACAGTGGTCGCAGATACGCAGTATTTT.

The rearrangement uses TRBV7-2 and TRBJ2-3; TRBD2 matches at 16 bases. The CDR3 loop spans 19 amino acids. Germline CDR1 reads SGHTA; CDR2 reads FQGNSA. After removal of 5 bases from V and 3 bases from J, the junction contained 11 bases not matched to a gene. CDR3 in DNA: TGTGCCAGCAGCCCTCCTGCGGGACTAGCGGGGGGGCCGACAGATACGCAGTATTTT. Its translation is CASSPPAGLAGGPTDTQYF.

This chain uses TRBV6-6 with TRBJ1-2; D gene unclear. CDR1 is MNHNY, CDR2 SVGAGI, per germline (reference sequence). Trimming stripped 8 bases from V and 5 bases from J, with 15 bases between. The CDR3 totals 13 residues. As DNA, the CDR3 is TGTGCCAGCGGTGACGCGTTATCATATGGCTACACCTTC. It is translated as CASGDALSYGYTF.

The rearrangement links TRBV2 to TRBJ1-3; the D gene is possibly TRBD1 (5 bases). This CDR3 region has 15 residues. Germline assignment: CDR1 SNHLY and CDR2 FYNNEI. V was cut by 7 bases and J by 0 bases, with 13 bases left in between. This chain's CDR3 is CASTTGTNSGNTIYF. The CDR3 DNA reads as TGTGCCAGCACCACAGGTACAAACTCTGGAAACACCATATATTTT. Full variable domain (missing parts from reference TRBV2 and TRBJ1-3): EPEVTQTPSHQVTQMGQEVILRCVPISNHLYFYWYRQILGQKVEFLVSFYNNEISEKSEIFDDQFSVERPDGSNFTLKIRSTKLEDSAMYFCASTTGTNSGNTIYFGEGSWLTVV.

The genes are TRBV2 and TRBJ1-1, with D hard to call. The germline V and J ends were trimmed by 5 bases and 2 bases, with 12 bases remaining between them. CDR1 is SNHLY and CDR2 is FYNNEI in the germline V gene. This CDR3 comprises 14 residues. The CDR3 DNA follows: TGTGCCAGCAGTTTCGGCCGGACTAACACTGAAGCTTTCTTT. It is translated as CASSFGRTNTEAFF.

V and J are TRBV10-3 and TRBJ2-1; a possible D gene is TRBD1 (7 bases). Germline CDR1 ENHRY, CDR2 SYGVKD. The V end was cut by 5 bases, the J end by 10 bases, with 15 bases between. The CDR3 is 13 residues long. The DNA of the CDR3 is TGTGCCATCAGTCGCGACAGGGAGGCAGAGCAGTTCTTC. Its translation: CAISRDREAEQFF.

This sequence joins TRBV21-1 and TRBJ2-1; the D call of TRBD1 is as the table states it, not checked on the DNA. TRBV21-1 has pseudogene status. CDR3 length: 16 amino acids. The CDR3 DNA reads as TGTGCCAGCAGCAACCGGGACAAAGACTCCTACAATGAGCAGTTCTTC. As protein: CASSNRDKDSYNEQFF.

The rearrangement links TRBV19 to TRBJ1-3; unclear D gene. The germline V gene encodes CDR1 LNHDA and CDR2 SQIVND (reference sequence). V lost 6 bases, J lost 0 bases, and 18 bases lay in between. The CDR3 sequence is 17 residues long. This chain's CDR3 is CASSTFMTVSSGNTIYF. Here the CDR3 DNA reads TGTGCCAGTAGCACCTTTATGACGGTGAGCTCTGGAAACACCATATATTTT.

CDR3: CASSPQGGLAEKLFF. The CDR3 DNA sequence: TGTGCCAGCAGCCCTCAGGGGGGCTTGGCTGAAAAACTGTTTTTT. The rearrangement uses TRBV7-9 and TRBJ1-4; TRBD1 matches 7 bases. The CDR3 totals 15 residues. Trimming cost V 5 bases and J 7 bases; bases outside gene matches: 10. Per the germline V gene, CDR1 is SEHNR and CDR2 is FQNEAQ (reference sequence). Based on the CDR3 plus reference TRBV7-9 and TRBJ1-4, the full variable domain is DTGVSQNPRHKITKRGQNVTFRCDPISEHNRLYWYRQTLGQGPEFLTYFQNEAQLEKSRLLSDRFSAERPKGSFSTLEIQRTEQGDSAMYLCASSPQGGLAEKLFFGSGTQLSVL.

The chain joins TRBV19 to TRBJ1-1; D gene uncertain. The CDR3 length is 17 residues. Germline assignment: CDR1 LNHDA and CDR2 SQIVND (reference sequence). V was pared by 1 base and J by 3 bases, with 18 bases between. CDR3 amino acids: CASSIVAGPRKDTEAFF. The CDR3 DNA sequence: TGTGCCAGTAGTATAGTCGCTGGACCCAGGAAGGACACTGAAGCTTTCTTT. The full variable domain, its missing parts supplied by reference TRBV19 and TRBJ1-1, is DGGITQSPKYLFRKEGQNVTLSCEQNLNHDAMYWYRQDPGQGLRLIYYSQIVNDFQKGDIAEGYSVSREKKESFPLTVTSAQKNPTAFYLCASSIVAGPRKDTEAFFGQGTRLTVV.

The V call is TRBV5-6, the J call TRBJ2-1; D ambiguous. This CDR3 is 12 amino acids long. The V gene's germline CDR1 is SGHDT and CDR2 YYEEEE. V shed 4 bases and J shed 2 bases, with 4 bases lying between them. The CDR3 DNA reads as TGTGCCAGCAGCGCCCCCTACAATGAGCAGTTCTTC. The encoded protein is CASSAPYNEQFF.

This chain links TRBV3-1 (or the pseudogene TRBV3-2) with TRBJ2-1, with D unclear. The CDR3 length is 14 residues. V lost 5 bases, J lost 0 bases, and 8 bases lay in between. Germline V gene data show CDR1 as LGHDT and CDR2 as YNNKEL (reference sequence). The CDR3 nucleotides are TGTGCCAGCAGCGAAACGAGCTCCTACAATGAGCAGTTCTTC. Amino acids: CASSETSSYNEQFF.

The chain couples TRBV14 to TRBJ2-5; weak D call: TRBD2 (5 bases). The CDR3 totals 13 residues. The V and J ends lost 1 base and 6 bases respectively, with 9 bases between them. Germline V gene data show CDR1 as SGHDN and CDR2 as FVKESK. The CDR3 spells CASSQAPGKTQYF. The DNA of the CDR3 is TGTGCCAGCAGCCAAGCCCCCGGGAAGACCCAGTACTTC.

This chain joins TRBV6-1 and TRBJ1-5; the D is unclear. The germline V and J ends were trimmed by 1 base and 6 bases, with 13 bases remaining between them. CDR3 size: 15 residues. The germline V gene encodes CDR1 MNHNS and CDR2 SASEGT. The CDR3 region has the DNA TGTGCCAGCAGTGAAGAGGTCGTCGTGCCTCAGCCCCAGCATTTT. It yields the protein CASSEEVVVPQPQHF.